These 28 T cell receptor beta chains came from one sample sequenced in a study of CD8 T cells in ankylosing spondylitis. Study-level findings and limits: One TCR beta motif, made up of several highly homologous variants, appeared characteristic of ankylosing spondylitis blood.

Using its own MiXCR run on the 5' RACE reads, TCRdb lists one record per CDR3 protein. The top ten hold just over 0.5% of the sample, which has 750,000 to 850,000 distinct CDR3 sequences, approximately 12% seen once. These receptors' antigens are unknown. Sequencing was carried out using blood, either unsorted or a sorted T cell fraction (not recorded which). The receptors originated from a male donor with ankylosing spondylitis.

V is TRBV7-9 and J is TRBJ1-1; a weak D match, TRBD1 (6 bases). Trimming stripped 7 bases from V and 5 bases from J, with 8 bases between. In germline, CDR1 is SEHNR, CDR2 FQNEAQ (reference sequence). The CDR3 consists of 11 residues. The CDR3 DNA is TGTGCCAGCACCGGACAGACTGAAGCTTTCTTT. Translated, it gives CASTGQTEAFF. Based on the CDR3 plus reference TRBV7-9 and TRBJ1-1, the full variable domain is DTGVSQNPRHKITKRGQNVTFRCDPISEHNRLYWYRQTLGQGPEFLTYFQNEAQLEKSRLLSDRFSAERPKGSFSTLEIQRTEQGDSAMYLCASTGQTEAFFGQGTRLTVV.

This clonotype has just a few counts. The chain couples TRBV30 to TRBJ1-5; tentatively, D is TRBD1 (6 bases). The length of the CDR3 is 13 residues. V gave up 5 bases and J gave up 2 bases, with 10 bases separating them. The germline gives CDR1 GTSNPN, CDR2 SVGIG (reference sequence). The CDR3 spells CAWETGRNQPQHF. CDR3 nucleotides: TGTGCCTGGGAGACAGGTCGCAATCAGCCCCAGCATTTT.

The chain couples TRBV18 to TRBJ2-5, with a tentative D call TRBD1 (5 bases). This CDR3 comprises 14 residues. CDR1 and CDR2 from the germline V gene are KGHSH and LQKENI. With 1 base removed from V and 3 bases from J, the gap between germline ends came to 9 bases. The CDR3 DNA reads TGTGCCAGCTCACCACGTATGACAGAAGAGACCCAGTACTTC. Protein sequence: CASSPRMTEETQYF.

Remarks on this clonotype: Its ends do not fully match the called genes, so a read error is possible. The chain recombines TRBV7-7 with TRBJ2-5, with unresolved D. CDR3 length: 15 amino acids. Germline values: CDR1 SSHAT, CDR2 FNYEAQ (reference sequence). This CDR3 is CASSFAGVGRETQYF. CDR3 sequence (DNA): TGTGCTAGCAGCTTCGCTGGGGTGGGCCGGGAGACCCAGTACTTC.

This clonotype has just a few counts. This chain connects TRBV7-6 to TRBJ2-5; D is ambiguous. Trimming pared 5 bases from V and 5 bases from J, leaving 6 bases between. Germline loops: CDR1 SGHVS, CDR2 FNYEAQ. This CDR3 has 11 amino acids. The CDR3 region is CASSIVETQYF. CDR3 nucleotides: TGTGCCAGCAGCATAGTGGAGACCCAGTACTTC. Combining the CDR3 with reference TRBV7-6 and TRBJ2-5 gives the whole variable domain GAGVSQSPRYKVTKRGQDVALRCDPISGHVSLYWYRQALGQGPEFLTYFNYEAQQDKSGLPNDRFSAERPEGSISTLTIQRTEQRDSAMYRCASSIVETQYFGPGTRLLVL.

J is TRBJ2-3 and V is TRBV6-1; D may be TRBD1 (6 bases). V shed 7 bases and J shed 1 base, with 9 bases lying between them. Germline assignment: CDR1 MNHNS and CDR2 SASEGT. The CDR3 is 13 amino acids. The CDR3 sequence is CASTRQGTDTQYF. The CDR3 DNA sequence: TGTGCCAGCACCCGACAGGGCACAGATACGCAGTATTTT.

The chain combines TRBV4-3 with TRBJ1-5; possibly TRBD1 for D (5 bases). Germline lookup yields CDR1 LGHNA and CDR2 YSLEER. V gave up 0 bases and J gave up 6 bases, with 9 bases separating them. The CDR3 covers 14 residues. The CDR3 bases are TGCGCCAGCAGCCAAGACAGGGTCAGTCAGCCCCAGCATTTT. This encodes CASSQDRVSQPQHF.

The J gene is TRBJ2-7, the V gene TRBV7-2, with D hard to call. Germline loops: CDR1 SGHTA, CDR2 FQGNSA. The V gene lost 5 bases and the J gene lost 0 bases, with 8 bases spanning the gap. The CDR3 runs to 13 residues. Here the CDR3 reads CASSPHSSYEQYF. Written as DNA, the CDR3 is TGTGCCAGCAGCCCACACTCCTCCTACGAGCAGTACTTC.

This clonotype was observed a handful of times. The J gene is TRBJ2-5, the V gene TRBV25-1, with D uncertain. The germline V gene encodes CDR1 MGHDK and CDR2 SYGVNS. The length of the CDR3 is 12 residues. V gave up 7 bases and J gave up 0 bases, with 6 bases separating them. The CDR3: CASNLNQETQYF. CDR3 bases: TGTGCCAGCAACCTAAACCAAGAGACCCAGTACTTC.

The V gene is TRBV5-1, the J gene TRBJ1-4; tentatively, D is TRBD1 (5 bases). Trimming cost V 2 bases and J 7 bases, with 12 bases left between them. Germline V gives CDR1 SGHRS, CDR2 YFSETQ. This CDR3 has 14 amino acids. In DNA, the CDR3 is TGCGCCAGCAGCTTCGGGACGAACCGTGAAAAACTGTTTTTT. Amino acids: CASSFGTNREKLFF.

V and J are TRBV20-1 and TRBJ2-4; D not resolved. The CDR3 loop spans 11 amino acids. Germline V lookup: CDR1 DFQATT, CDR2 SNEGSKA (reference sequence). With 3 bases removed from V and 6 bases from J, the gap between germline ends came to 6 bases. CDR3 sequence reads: CSASHGNIQYF. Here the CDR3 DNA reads TGCAGTGCTAGCCACGGAAACATTCAGTACTTC.

CDR3 in DNA: TGTGCCAGCAGCCCAAGCGGGGACACTTATAATGAGCAGTTCTTC. Its protein is CASSPSGDTYNEQFF. This chain uses TRBV7-2 with TRBJ2-1; possible D gene TRBD2, 7 bases. The CDR3 has 15 residues. Trimming shortened V by 5 bases and J by 7 bases, and 18 bases separated the two germline ends. CDR1 and CDR2 from the germline V gene are SGHTA and FQGNSA.

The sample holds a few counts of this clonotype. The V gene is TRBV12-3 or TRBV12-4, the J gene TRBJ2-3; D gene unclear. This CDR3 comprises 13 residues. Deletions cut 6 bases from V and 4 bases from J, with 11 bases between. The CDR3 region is CASSWTHADTQYF. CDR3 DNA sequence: TGTGCCAGCAGCTGGACCCATGCAGATACGCAGTATTTT.

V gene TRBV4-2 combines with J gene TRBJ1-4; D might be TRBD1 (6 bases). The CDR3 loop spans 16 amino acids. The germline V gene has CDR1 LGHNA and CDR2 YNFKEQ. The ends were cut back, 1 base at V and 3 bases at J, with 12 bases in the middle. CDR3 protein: CASSQGRGPANEKLFF. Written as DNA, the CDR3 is TGTGCCAGCAGCCAAGGCAGGGGCCCGGCTAATGAAAAACTGTTTTTT.

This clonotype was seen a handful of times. Written as DNA, the CDR3 is TGCAGTGCTAGAATCTGGGACAGGGCTGGGCAGCCCCAGCATTTT. The encoded protein is CSARIWDRAGQPQHF. This rearrangement joins TRBV20-1 to TRBJ1-5; TRBD1 matches 9 bases. In germline, CDR1 is DFQATT, CDR2 SNEGSKA (reference sequence). The V and J ends lost 2 bases and 7 bases, in that order; junction bases with no gene match: 9. The CDR3 loop spans 15 amino acids.

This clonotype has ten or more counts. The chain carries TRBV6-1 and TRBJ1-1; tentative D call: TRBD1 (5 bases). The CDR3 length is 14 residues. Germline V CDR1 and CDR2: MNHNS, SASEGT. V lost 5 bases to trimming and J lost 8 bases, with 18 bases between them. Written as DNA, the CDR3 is TGTGCCAGCAGTACCCGGGACGGTCAAGGGGAAGCTTTCTTT. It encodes CASSTRDGQGEAFF.

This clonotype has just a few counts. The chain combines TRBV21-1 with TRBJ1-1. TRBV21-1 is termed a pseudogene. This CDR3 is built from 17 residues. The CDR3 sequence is CASSPPGGGQMNTEAFF. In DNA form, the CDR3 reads TGTGCCAGCAGCCCCCCCGGGGGAGGGCAGATGAACACTGAAGCTTTCTTT.

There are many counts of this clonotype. CDR3 sequence: CSARDPGVGANEKLFF. CDR3 nucleotides: TGCAGTGCTAGAGATCCGGGGGTGGGGGCTAATGAAAAACTGTTTTTT. The J gene is TRBJ1-4, the V gene TRBV20-1; D is perhaps TRBD1 (5 bases). V lost 0 bases and J 3 bases, leaving 14 bases between the germline ends. CDR3 size: 16 residues. Germline V gene sequence: CDR1 DFQATT, CDR2 SNEGSKA (reference sequence).

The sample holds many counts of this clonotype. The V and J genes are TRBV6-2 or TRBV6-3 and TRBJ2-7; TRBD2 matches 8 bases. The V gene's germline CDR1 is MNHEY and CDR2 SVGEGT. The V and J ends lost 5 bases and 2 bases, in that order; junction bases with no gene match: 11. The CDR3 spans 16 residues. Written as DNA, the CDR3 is TGTGCCAGCAGTCGAACAACCGGGACTAGGGCCTACGAGCAGTACTTC. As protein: CASSRTTGTRAYEQYF.

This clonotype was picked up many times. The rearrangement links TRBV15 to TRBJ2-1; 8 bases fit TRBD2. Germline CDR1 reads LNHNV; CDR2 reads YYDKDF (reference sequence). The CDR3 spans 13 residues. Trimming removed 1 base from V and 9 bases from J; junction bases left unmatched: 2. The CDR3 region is CATSRGGTSEQFF. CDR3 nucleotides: TGTGCCACCAGCAGAGGGGGGACTAGTGAGCAGTTCTTC.

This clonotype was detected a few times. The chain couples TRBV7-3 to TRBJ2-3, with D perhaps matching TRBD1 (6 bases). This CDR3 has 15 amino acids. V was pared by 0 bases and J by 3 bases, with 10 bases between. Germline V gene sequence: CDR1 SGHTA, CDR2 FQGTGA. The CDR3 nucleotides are TGTGCCAGCAGCTTAACCGGACAGACTACAGATACGCAGTATTTT. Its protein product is CASSLTGQTTDTQYF.

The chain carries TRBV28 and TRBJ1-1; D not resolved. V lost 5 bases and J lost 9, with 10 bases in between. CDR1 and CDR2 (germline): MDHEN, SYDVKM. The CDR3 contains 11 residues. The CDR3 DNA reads TGTGCCAGCAGTCGCTCCGGACAAGCTTTCTTT. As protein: CASSRSGQAFF.

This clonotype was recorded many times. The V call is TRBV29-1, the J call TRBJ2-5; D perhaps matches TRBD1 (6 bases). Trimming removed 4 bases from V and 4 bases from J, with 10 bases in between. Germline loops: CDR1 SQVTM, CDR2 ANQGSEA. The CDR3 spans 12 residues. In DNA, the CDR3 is TGCAGCGTTGTATGGGGGCCAGAGACCCAGTACTTC. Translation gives CSVVWGPETQYF.

CDR3 sequence reads: CSASRRDRVAGYTF. CDR3 nucleotide sequence: TGCAGTGCTAGCCGAAGGGACAGGGTGGCTGGCTACACCTTC. The chain uses TRBV20-1 and TRBJ1-2; 9 bases line up with TRBD1. Germline lookup yields CDR1 DFQATT and CDR2 SNEGSKA (reference sequence). The CDR3 spans 14 residues. Trimming removed 3 bases from V and 7 bases from J; junction bases left unmatched: 9.

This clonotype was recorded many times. CDR3 in amino acids: CASSLNRAYEQYF. The CDR3 bases are TGTGCCAGCAGTTTAAACAGGGCCTACGAGCAGTACTTC. The V call is TRBV7-6, the J call TRBJ2-7, with D possibly TRBD1 on 6 matching bases. V was cut by 6 bases and J by 2 bases, with 11 bases left in between. This CDR3 is built from 13 residues. Germline V gene lookup returns CDR1 SGHVS and CDR2 FNYEAQ.

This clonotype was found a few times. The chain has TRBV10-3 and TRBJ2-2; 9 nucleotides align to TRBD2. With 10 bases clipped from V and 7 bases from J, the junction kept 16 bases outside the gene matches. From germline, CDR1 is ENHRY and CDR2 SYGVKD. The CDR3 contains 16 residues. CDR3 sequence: CATSPIAGAPHGELFF. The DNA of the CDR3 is TGTGCCACCTCCCCCATAGCGGGGGCCCCTCACGGGGAGCTGTTTTTT.

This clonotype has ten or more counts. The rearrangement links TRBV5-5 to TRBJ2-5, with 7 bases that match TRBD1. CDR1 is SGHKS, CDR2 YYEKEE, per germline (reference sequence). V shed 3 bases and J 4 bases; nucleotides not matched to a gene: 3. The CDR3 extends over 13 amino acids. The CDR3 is CASSWTGRETQYF. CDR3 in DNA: TGTGCCAGCAGCTGGACAGGCAGAGAGACCCAGTACTTC.

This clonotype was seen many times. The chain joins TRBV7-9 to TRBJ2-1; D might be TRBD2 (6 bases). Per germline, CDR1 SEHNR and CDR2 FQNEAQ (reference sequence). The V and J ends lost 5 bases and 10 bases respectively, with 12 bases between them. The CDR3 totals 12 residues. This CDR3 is CASSLSGGEQFF. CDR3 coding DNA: TGTGCCAGCAGCCTTAGTGGGGGGGAGCAGTTCTTC. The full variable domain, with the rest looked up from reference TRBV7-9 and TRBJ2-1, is DTGVSQNPRHKITKRGQNVTFRCDPISEHNRLYWYRQTLGQGPEFLTYFQNEAQLEKSRLLSDRFSAERPKGSFSTLEIQRTEQGDSAMYLCASSLSGGEQFFGPGTRLTVL.